These 14 T cell receptor beta chains originate from one sample sequenced in a study of shared T cell receptors in the human thymus. The data were produced by immunoSEQ multiplex PCR, yet TCRdb's version contains in-frame clones alone and is incomplete. The sample has hundreds of thousands of clones, roughly 88% seen once. This sample was shared with a second study, whose subject was human thymus T cells.

Sequencing used thymocytes. All receptors derive from a girl under three years old with a congenital heart defect.

V is TRBV27 and J is TRBJ2-5, with TRBD2 matching over 8 bases. CDR3 size: 15 residues. Germline CDR1 is MNHEY and CDR2 is SMNVEV (reference sequence). The J segment lost 3 bases and the V segment lost 3 bases, leaving 6 bases of the junction unmatched. Here the CDR3 reads CASSFRLAPEETQYF. The CDR3 nucleotides read TGTGCCAGCAGTTTCCGACTAGCGCCTGAAGAGACCCAGTACTTC.

V and J are TRBV7-9 and TRBJ2-1; D is perhaps TRBD1 (6 bases). Per germline, CDR1 SEHNR and CDR2 FQNEAQ (reference sequence). The CDR3 covers 17 residues. Trimming cost V 1 base and J 5 bases, with 18 bases left between them. CDR3 DNA: TGTGCCAGCAGCTTAGGGGACACAGGGTTGGGGAACAATGAGCAGTTCTTC. Translated: CASSLGDTGLGNNEQFF.

The V gene is TRBV6-1, the J gene TRBJ1-3; D might be TRBD1 (6 bases). CDR3 size: 15 residues. Between the trimmed V and J ends, which lost 4 bases and 2 bases, there was a span of 12 bases. Germline V gene sequence: CDR1 MNHNS, CDR2 SASEGT. The CDR3 here is CASSGPGTTGNTIYF. Written as DNA, the CDR3 is TGTGCCAGCAGTGGACCCGGGACAACTGGAAACACCATATATTTT.

This chain links TRBV2 with TRBJ2-6, with TRBD2 matching 12 bases. The V gene end was trimmed by 6 bases and the J gene end by 0 bases; junction bases not matched to a gene: 6. This CDR3 is 18 amino acids long. Germline V gene lookup returns CDR1 SNHLY and CDR2 FYNNEI. The CDR3 here is CASRTRTSGVSGANVLTF. In DNA, the CDR3 is TGTGCCAGCAGGACCCGGACTAGCGGGGTCTCTGGGGCCAACGTCCTGACTTTC.

The CDR3 protein is CASSQLSGTGYDEQYF. DNA of the CDR3: TGCGCCAGCAGCCAACTCTCCGGGACAGGGTACGACGAGCAGTACTTC. The rearrangement uses TRBV4-1 and TRBJ2-7; 9 nucleotides match TRBD1. V lost 2 bases to trimming and J lost 5 bases; unmatched junction nucleotides: 10. The CDR3 totals 16 residues. Germline values: CDR1 MGHRA, CDR2 YSYEKL.

This chain joins TRBV6-5 and TRBJ1-1; D remains unclear. The CDR3 extends over 12 amino acids. V was clipped by 7 bases and J by 1 base, with 7 bases between them. Germline CDR1 MNHEY, CDR2 SVGAGI. In DNA form, the CDR3 reads TGTGCCAGCAAAAGGAGGAACACTGAAGCTTTCTTT. It yields the protein CASKRRNTEAFF.

The chain carries TRBV14 and TRBJ2-2, with D hard to call. The V gene's germline CDR1 is SGHDN and CDR2 FVKESK. Trimming stripped 9 bases from V and 4 bases from J, with 12 bases between. The CDR3 spans 13 residues. CDR3 amino acids: CASVEGGTGELFF. The CDR3 region has the DNA TGTGCCAGTGTCGAAGGCGGCACCGGGGAGCTGTTTTTT.

The chain uses TRBV5-4 and TRBJ1-2, with 8 bases lining up with TRBD1. CDR3 size: 13 residues. Per germline, CDR1 SGHNT and CDR2 YYREEE (reference sequence). With 3 bases clipped from V and 4 bases from J, the junction kept 2 bases outside the gene matches. The CDR3 DNA is TGTGCCAGCAGCTGGACAGGGAGCTATGGCTACACCTTC. Translation: CASSWTGSYGYTF.

The V and J genes are TRBV4-2 and TRBJ2-7; 7 bases are shared with TRBD2. Looked up from germline, CDR1 is LGHNA and CDR2 is YNFKEQ. With 4 bases clipped from V and 4 bases from J, the junction kept 7 bases outside the gene matches. This CDR3 contains 14 residues. This CDR3 reads CASSRRTSWYEQYF. CDR3 DNA: TGTGCCAGCAGCCGTCGGACTAGTTGGTACGAGCAGTACTTC.

The rearrangement uses TRBV29-1 and TRBJ1-1; 8 nucleotides agree with TRBD1. V was pared by 4 bases and J by 0 bases, with 16 bases of the junction left unmatched. This CDR3 is built from 18 residues. CDR1 is SQVTM and CDR2 is ANQGSEA in the germline V gene. The DNA of the CDR3 is TGCAGCGTTGGAAGGGGGGACAGGCATTTTTTCATGAACACTGAAGCTTTCTTT. Its translation: CSVGRGDRHFFMNTEAFF.

J is TRBJ2-1 and V is TRBV6-5; the D gene is possibly TRBD2 (7 bases). The CDR3 is 14 residues long. The germline gives CDR1 MNHEY, CDR2 SVGAGI. V was shortened by 5 bases and J by 5 bases, with 13 bases between the two germline ends. The CDR3 DNA is TGTGCCAGCAGTAGAGGGGGGGCGAACAATGAGCAGTTCTTC. It yields the protein CASSRGGANNEQFF.

The chain links TRBV6-1 to TRBJ2-2; TRBD1 agrees at 11 bases. Germline V gene sequence: CDR1 MNHNS, CDR2 SASEGT. CDR3 size: 18 residues. Trimming took 4 bases from V and 4 from J; bases not matched to a gene: 11. CDR3 bases: TGTGCCAGCAGTGCTCCGGGACAGGGGGGTTCAGGCACCGGGGAGCTGTTTTTT. It specifies CASSAPGQGGSGTGELFF.

This clone is a singleton in its sample. The chain couples TRBV5-1 to TRBJ2-7, with D possibly TRBD2 on 6 matching bases. Trimming shortened V by 7 bases and J by 0 bases, and 26 bases separated the two germline ends. The CDR3 is 18 amino acids. Germline V gives CDR1 SGHRS, CDR2 YFSETQ. In nucleotides, the CDR3 is TGCGCCAGCCAAAGTACGTACCAAGGCGGGGCCAACTCCTACGAGCAGTACTTC. Encoded protein: CASQSTYQGGANSYEQYF. The full variable domain, with the rest looked up from reference TRBV5-1 and TRBJ2-7, is KAGVTQTPRYLIKTRGQQVTLSCSPISGHRSVSWYQQTPGQGLQFLFEYFSETQRNKGNFPGRFSGRQFSNSRSEMNVSTLELGDSALYLCASQSTYQGGANSYEQYFGPGTRLTVT.

The gene calls are TRBV30 and TRBJ1-5; 8 bases line up with TRBD1. Germline V gives CDR1 GTSNPN, CDR2 SVGIG (reference sequence). V dropped 1 base and J dropped 0; count of bases not matched to a gene: 20. The CDR3 has 21 residues. CDR3 loop: CAWSAVSRAGGMGYSNQPQHF. Written as DNA, the CDR3 is TGTGCCTGGAGTGCGGTTTCACGGGCAGGGGGCATGGGCTATAGCAATCAGCCCCAGCATTTT.